This record concerns one T cell receptor beta chain sequence. A few counts support this clone. Its antigen specificity is not known. A junction end diverges from the germline sequence, so it may reflect a read error. The source of the sample is a study of blood T cell repertoires in COVID-19 (dated by TCRdb to 2020 to 2022). For the wider study: Samples covering the acute and convalescent phases of COVID-19 were provided by collaborators in the United States, Italy and Spain. The prospective study material was composed of cDNA or gDNA derived from T cells, B-cell-depleted T cells, or PBMCs. Deeply sampled blood TCRbeta repertoires from subjects exposed to, actively infected with, or recovered from COVID-19 were included in the dataset. The repertoires were released in a freely available public database intended as a resource for research on the immune response to SARS-CoV-2. Samples came from the ongoing ImmuneRACE study (first 160 participants) plus 1,254 subjects from 6 global collaborators. Sample metadata almost always included a de-identified subject ID, COVID-19 status, age in years and sex. Where available, HLA class I and class II types were taken from metadata supplied by the sample provider and were not determined by assay-based typing.

TCRbeta CDR3 regions were amplified from genomic DNA by means of the immunoSEQ Assay, a bias-controlled multiplex PCR. The paper's data handling went like this. Nucleated cell counts per sample were estimated from amplification of reference gene primers within the assay. Sequence reads were collapsed and filtered to measure the absolute abundance of every unique TCRbeta CDR3 rearrangement. Productive Simpson clonality was computed per sample as the square root of Simpson's diversity index over productive rearrangements. TCRdb took over this immuneACCESS table, retaining in-frame rearrangements with V and J assigned. Such tables are incomplete; in checked studies, under half of the missing clones stem from an unresolved V gene, and the remainder is unexplained. V and J calls and clone size come straight from that table; D and trimming were deduced from the DNA. This sample has around 290,000 clones in its table, and 80% to 95% of those were observed once. The leading ten clones occupy around 1.1% of the sample.

Study-level results and caveats: Clinical and demographic metadata were provided uncurated, with the amount varying by source and participant.

The CDR3, cysteine through phenylalanine, is 16 amino acids long. The read is trimmed to its CDR3 DNA, 48 bases read in frame from base 1. As encoded in the germline V gene, CDR1 is SGHTA while CDR2 is FQGNSA. Participants in the prospective study were enrolled through a virtual design, were aged roughly 18 to 90 years, and lived in some 24 United States geographic areas. In the prospective study, cohorts were assigned on the basis of participant-reported clinical history obtained from a screening survey and a study questionnaire. ImmuneRACE Cohort 3 recovered participants were defined by two consecutive negative NP/OP PCR tests, healthcare professional clearance, or symptom resolution. In the prospective study, whole blood, serum and a nasopharyngeal or oropharyngeal swab were collected from each participant by mobile phlebotomists. Participants in the prospective study had the option to provide additional blood draws and questionnaires over an approximately 2-month period. Prospective study blood samples were shipped either frozen or at room temperature before DNA extraction.

Recombination linked TRBV7-2 to TRBJ2-1, with TRBD2 matching 7 junction bases. This receptor was obtained from a woman younger than 45 who had recovered from COVID-19. Material for sequencing was PBMCs or T cells enriched from blood (not recorded which). CDR3 protein: CASNGLAVSSYNEQFF. The base sequence is TGTGCTAGCAACGGCCTAGCGGTTAGCTCCTACAATGAGCAGTTCTTC.